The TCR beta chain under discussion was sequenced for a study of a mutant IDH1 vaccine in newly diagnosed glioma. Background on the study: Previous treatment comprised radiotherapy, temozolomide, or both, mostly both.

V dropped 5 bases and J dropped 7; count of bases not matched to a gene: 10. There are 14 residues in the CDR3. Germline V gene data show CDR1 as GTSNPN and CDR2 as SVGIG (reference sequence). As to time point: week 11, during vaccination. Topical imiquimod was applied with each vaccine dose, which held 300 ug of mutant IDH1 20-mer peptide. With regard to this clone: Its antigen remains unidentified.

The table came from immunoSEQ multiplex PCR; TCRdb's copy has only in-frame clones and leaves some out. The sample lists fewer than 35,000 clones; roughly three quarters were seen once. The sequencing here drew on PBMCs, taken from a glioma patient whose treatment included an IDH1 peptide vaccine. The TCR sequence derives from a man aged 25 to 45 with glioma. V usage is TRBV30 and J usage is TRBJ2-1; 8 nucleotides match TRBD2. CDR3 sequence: CAWEAGEFKNEQFF. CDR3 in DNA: TGTGCCTGGGAAGCGGGGGAATTTAAGAATGAGCAGTTCTTC.